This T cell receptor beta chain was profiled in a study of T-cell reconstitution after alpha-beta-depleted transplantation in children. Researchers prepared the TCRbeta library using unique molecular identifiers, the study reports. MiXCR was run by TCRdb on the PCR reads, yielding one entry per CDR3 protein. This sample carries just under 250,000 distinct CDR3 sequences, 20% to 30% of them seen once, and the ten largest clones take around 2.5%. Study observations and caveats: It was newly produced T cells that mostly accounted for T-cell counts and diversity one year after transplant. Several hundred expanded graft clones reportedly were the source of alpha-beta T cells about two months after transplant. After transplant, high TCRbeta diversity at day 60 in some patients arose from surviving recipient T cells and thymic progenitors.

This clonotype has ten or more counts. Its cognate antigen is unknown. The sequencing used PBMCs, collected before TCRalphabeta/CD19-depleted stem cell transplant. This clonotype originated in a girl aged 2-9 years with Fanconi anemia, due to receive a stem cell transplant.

CDR3 coding DNA: TGTGCCAGCAGTCATAGGGGCGGGAGAATCCATGAGCAGTTCTTC. Protein sequence: CASSHRGGRIHEQFF. This chain joins TRBV12-3 or TRBV12-4 and TRBJ2-1; 7 bases are a match to TRBD2. The CDR3 is made up of 15 amino acids. The ends lost 5 bases at V and 8 bases at J; junction bases unmatched: 12.